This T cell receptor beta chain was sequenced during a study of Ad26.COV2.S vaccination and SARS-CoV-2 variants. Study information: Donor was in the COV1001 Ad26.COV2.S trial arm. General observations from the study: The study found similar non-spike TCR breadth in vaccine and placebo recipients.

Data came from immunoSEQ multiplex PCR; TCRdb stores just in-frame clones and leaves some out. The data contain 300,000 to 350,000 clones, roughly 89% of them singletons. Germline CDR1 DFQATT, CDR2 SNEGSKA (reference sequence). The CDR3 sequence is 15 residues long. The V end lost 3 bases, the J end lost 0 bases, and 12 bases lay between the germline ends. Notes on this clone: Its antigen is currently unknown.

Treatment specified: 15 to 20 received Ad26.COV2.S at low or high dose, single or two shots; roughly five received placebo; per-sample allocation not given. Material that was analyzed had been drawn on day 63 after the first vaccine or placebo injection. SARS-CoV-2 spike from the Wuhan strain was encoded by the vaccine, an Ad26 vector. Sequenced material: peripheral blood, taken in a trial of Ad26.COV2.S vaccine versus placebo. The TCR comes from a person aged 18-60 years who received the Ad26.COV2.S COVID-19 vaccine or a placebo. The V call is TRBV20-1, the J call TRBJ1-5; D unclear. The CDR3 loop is CSASPASGSNQPQHF. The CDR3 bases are TGCAGTGCTAGTCCGGCCAGCGGTAGCAATCAGCCCCAGCATTTT.